This T cell receptor beta chain was sequenced during a study of T cell clonotyping in hematopoietic cell transplantation. Study context: Cytoreduction preceded collection of pretransplant recipient samples. Points from the study as a whole: Few recipient clonotypes overlapped donors; over 95% were de novo at given depth. Pathologically expanded recipient clonotypes increased progressively from day 30 to day 180 as diversity fell.

Time point here: recipient sample about 28 days before transplant, after cytoreduction. Recipients were bled about 28 days pretransplant and at posttransplant days 30, 100, 180. Generated by immunoSEQ multiplex PCR, the TCRdb table keeps only in-frame clones and is missing some. The repertoire consists of roughly 28,000 clones, with 93% occurring once and the leading ten covering about 2.2%. Germline V lookup: CDR1 MDHEN, CDR2 SYDVKM. Trimming left V 5 bases short and J 2 bases short, with 9 bases between. The CDR3 loop spans 14 amino acids. Comments on this clone: Its antigen remains unidentified.

This TCR came from a middle-aged man with acute myeloid leukemia. Some clones in this sample may be carry-over from other donors' samples. The sequenced sample was peripheral blood mononuclear cells, obtained before stem cell transplant. The V gene is TRBV28, the J gene TRBJ1-4; D remains ambiguous. For the CDR3, the DNA is TGTGCCAGCAGTCCCTGGTCGACTAATGAAAAACTGTTTTTT. Translation: CASSPWSTNEKLFF.